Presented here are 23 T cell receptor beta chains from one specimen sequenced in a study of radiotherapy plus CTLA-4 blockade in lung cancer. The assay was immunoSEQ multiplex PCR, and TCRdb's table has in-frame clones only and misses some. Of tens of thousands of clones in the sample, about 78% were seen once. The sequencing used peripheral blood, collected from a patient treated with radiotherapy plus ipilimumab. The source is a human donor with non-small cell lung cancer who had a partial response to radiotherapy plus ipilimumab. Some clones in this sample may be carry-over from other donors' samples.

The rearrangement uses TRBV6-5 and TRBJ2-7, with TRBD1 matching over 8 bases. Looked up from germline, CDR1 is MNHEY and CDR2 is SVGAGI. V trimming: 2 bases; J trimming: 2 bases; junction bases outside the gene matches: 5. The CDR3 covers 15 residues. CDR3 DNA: TGTGCCAGCAGTTACGGGCAGGGGGCCCCCTACGAGCAGTACTTC. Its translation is CASSYGQGAPYEQYF.

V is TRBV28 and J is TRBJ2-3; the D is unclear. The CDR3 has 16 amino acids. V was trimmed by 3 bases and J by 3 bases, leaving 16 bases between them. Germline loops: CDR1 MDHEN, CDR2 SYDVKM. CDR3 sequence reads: CASSLLRERSTDTQYF. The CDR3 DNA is TGTGCCAGCAGTTTGTTGAGAGAGAGGTCTACAGATACGCAGTATTTT.

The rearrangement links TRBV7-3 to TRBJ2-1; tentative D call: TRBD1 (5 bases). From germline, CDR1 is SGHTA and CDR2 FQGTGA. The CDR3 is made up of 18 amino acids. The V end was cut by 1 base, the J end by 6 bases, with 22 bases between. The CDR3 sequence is CASSLSSRAVQGSNEQFF. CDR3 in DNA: TGTGCCAGCAGCTTAAGCTCTCGGGCTGTCCAGGGTAGCAATGAGCAGTTCTTC. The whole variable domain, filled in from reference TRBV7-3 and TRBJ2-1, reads GAGVSQTPSNKVTEKGKYVELRCDPISGHTALYWYRQSLGQGPEFLIYFQGTGAADDSGLPNDRFFAVRPEGSVSTLKIQRTERGDSAVYLCASSLSSRAVQGSNEQFFGPGTRLTVL.

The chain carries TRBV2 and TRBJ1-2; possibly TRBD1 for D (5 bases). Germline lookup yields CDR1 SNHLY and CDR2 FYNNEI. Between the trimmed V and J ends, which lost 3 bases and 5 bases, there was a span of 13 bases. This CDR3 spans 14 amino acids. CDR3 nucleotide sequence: TGTGCCAGCAGTGAGGGCAGGGTGGGTTATGGCTACACCTTC. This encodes CASSEGRVGYGYTF.

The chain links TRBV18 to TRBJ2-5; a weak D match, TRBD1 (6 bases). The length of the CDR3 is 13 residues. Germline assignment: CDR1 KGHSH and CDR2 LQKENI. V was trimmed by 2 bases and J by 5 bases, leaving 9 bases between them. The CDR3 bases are TGTGCCAGCTCACCATGGGGGCGGGAGACCCAGTACTTC. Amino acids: CASSPWGRETQYF.

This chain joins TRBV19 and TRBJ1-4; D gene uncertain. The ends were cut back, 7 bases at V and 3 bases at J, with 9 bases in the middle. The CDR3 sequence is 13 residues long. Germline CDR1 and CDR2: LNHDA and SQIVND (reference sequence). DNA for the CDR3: TGTGCCAGTACAGGTCCTCCTAATGAAAAACTGTTTTTT. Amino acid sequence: CASTGPPNEKLFF.

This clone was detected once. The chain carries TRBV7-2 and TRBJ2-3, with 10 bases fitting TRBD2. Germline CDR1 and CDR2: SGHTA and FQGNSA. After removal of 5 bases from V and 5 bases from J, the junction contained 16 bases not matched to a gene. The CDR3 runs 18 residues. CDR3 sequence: CASSIQAAGGYGLDTQYF. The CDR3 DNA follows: TGTGCCAGCAGCATTCAGGCAGCGGGGGGGTACGGGTTAGATACGCAGTATTTT.

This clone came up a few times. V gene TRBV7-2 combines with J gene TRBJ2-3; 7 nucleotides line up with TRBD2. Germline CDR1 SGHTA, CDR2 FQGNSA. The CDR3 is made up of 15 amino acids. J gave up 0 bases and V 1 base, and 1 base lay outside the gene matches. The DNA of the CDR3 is TGTGCCAGCAGCTTAGTAGCGGGTAGCACAGATACGCAGTATTTT. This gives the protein CASSLVAGSTDTQYF.

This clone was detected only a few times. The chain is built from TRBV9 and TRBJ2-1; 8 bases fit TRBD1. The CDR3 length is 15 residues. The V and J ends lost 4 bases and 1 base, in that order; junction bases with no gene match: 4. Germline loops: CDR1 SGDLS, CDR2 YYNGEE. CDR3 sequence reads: CASSRDRGSYNEQFF. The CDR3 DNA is TGTGCCAGCAGCCGAGACAGGGGTTCCTACAATGAGCAGTTCTTC.

The CDR3 DNA reads as TGTGCCAGCAGCTTAGAACAGGTATCCTACAATGAGCAGTTCTTC. Protein product: CASSLEQVSYNEQFF. V usage is TRBV7-6 and J usage is TRBJ2-1, with D tentatively TRBD1 (5 bases). Trimming stripped 1 base from V and 1 base from J, with 8 bases between. The CDR3 extends over 15 amino acids. The germline gives CDR1 SGHVS, CDR2 FNYEAQ.

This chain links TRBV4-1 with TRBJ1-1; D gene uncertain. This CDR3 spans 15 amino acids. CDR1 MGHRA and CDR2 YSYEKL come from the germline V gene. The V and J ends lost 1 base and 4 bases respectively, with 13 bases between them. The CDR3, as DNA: TGCGCCAGCAGCCAAGCCGGGGTGTTCGTCACTGAAGCTTTCTTT. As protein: CASSQAGVFVTEAFF.

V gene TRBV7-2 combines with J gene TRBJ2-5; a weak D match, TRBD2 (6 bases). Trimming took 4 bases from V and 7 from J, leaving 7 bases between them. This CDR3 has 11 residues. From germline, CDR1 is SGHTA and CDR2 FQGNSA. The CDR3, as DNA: TGTGCCAGCAGCTGGGGGGTGACCCAGTACTTC. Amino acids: CASSWGVTQYF.

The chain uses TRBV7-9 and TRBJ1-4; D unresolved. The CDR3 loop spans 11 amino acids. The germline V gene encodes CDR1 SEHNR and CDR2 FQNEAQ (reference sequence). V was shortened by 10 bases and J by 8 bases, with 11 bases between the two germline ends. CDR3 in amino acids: CATTTTEKLFF. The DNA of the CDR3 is TGTGCCACCACGACTACCGAAAAACTGTTTTTT.

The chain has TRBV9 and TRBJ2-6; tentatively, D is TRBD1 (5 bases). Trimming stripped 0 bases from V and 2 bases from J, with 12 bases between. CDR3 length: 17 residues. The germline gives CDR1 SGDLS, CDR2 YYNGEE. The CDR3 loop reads CASSVDKGLAGANVLTF. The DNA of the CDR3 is TGTGCCAGCAGCGTAGACAAGGGGCTAGCTGGGGCCAACGTCCTGACTTTC.

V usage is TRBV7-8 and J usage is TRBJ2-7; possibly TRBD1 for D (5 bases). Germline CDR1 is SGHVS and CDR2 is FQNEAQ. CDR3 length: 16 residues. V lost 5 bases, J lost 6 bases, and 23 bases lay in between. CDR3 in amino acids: CASSHIIVGQIGEQYF. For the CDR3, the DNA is TGTGCCAGCAGCCACATTATAGTAGGACAAATCGGCGAGCAGTACTTC. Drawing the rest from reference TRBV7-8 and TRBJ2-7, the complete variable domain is GAGVSQSPRYKVAKRGQDVALRCDPISGHVSLFWYQQALGQGPEFLTYFQNEAQLDKSGLPSDRFFAERPEGSVSTLKIQRTQQEDSAVYLCASSHIIVGQIGEQYFGPGTRLTVT.

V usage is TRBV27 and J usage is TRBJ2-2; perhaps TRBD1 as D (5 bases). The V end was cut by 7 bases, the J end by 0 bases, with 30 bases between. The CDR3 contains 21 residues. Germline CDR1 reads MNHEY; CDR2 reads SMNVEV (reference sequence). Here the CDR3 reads CASTRQFIGSSSGPNTGELFF. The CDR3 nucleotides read TGTGCCAGCACCAGACAGTTTATCGGTTCGTCATCAGGTCCGAACACCGGGGAGCTGTTTTTT.

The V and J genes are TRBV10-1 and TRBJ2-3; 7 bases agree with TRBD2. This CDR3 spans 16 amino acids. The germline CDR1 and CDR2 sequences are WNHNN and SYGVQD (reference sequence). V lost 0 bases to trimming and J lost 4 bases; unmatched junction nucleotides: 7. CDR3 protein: CASSESGGISADTQYF. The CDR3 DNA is TGCGCCAGCAGTGAGTCGGGGGGGATTTCAGCAGATACGCAGTATTTT.

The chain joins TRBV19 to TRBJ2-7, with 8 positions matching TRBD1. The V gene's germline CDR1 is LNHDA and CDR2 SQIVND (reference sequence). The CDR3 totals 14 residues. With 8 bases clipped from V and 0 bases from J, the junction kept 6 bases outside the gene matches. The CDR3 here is CASSGTGNSYEQYF. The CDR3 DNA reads TGTGCCAGTTCCGGGACAGGAAACTCCTACGAGCAGTACTTC.

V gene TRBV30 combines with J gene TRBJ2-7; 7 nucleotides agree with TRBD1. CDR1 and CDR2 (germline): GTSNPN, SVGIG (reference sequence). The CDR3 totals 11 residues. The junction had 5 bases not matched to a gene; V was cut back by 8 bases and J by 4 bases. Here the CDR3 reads CAGDRIYEQYF. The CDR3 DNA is TGTGCCGGGGACAGAATTTACGAGCAGTACTTC.

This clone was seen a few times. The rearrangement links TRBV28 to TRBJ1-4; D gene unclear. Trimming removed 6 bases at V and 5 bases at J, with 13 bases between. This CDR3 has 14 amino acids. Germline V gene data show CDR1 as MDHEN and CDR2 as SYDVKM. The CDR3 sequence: CASRWGESNEKLFF. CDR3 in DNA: TGTGCCAGCAGGTGGGGAGAGTCCAATGAAAAACTGTTTTTT. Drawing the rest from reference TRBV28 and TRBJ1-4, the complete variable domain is DVKVTQSSRYLVKRTGEKVFLECVQDMDHENMFWYRQDPGLGLRLIYFSYDVKMKEKGDIPEGYSVSREKKERFSLILESASTNQTSMYLCASRWGESNEKLFFGSGTQLSVL.

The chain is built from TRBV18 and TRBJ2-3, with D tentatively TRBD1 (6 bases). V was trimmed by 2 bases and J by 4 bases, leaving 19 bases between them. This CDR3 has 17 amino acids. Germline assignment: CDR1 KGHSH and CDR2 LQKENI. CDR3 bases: TGTGCCAGCTCACCAATTGGGGGCAACACACGGGCAGATACGCAGTATTTT. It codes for CASSPIGGNTRADTQYF.

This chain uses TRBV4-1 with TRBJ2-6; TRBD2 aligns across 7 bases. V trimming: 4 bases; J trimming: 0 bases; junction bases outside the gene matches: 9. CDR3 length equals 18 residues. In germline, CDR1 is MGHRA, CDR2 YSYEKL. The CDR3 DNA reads TGCGCCAGCAGCCCCATGGGAGGGAGGGCCTCTGGGGCCAACGTCCTGACTTTC. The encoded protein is CASSPMGGRASGANVLTF.

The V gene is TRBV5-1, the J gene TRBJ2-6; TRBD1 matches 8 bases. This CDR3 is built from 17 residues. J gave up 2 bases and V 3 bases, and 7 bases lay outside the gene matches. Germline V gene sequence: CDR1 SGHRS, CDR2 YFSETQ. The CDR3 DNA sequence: TGCGCCAGCAGCTCGTTGACAGGGGCAACTGGGGCCAACGTCCTGACTTTC. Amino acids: CASSSLTGATGANVLTF. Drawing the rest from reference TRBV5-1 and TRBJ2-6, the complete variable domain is KAGVTQTPRYLIKTRGQQVTLSCSPISGHRSVSWYQQTPGQGLQFLFEYFSETQRNKGNFPGRFSGRQFSNSRSEMNVSTLELGDSALYLCASSSLTGATGANVLTFGAGSRLTVL.